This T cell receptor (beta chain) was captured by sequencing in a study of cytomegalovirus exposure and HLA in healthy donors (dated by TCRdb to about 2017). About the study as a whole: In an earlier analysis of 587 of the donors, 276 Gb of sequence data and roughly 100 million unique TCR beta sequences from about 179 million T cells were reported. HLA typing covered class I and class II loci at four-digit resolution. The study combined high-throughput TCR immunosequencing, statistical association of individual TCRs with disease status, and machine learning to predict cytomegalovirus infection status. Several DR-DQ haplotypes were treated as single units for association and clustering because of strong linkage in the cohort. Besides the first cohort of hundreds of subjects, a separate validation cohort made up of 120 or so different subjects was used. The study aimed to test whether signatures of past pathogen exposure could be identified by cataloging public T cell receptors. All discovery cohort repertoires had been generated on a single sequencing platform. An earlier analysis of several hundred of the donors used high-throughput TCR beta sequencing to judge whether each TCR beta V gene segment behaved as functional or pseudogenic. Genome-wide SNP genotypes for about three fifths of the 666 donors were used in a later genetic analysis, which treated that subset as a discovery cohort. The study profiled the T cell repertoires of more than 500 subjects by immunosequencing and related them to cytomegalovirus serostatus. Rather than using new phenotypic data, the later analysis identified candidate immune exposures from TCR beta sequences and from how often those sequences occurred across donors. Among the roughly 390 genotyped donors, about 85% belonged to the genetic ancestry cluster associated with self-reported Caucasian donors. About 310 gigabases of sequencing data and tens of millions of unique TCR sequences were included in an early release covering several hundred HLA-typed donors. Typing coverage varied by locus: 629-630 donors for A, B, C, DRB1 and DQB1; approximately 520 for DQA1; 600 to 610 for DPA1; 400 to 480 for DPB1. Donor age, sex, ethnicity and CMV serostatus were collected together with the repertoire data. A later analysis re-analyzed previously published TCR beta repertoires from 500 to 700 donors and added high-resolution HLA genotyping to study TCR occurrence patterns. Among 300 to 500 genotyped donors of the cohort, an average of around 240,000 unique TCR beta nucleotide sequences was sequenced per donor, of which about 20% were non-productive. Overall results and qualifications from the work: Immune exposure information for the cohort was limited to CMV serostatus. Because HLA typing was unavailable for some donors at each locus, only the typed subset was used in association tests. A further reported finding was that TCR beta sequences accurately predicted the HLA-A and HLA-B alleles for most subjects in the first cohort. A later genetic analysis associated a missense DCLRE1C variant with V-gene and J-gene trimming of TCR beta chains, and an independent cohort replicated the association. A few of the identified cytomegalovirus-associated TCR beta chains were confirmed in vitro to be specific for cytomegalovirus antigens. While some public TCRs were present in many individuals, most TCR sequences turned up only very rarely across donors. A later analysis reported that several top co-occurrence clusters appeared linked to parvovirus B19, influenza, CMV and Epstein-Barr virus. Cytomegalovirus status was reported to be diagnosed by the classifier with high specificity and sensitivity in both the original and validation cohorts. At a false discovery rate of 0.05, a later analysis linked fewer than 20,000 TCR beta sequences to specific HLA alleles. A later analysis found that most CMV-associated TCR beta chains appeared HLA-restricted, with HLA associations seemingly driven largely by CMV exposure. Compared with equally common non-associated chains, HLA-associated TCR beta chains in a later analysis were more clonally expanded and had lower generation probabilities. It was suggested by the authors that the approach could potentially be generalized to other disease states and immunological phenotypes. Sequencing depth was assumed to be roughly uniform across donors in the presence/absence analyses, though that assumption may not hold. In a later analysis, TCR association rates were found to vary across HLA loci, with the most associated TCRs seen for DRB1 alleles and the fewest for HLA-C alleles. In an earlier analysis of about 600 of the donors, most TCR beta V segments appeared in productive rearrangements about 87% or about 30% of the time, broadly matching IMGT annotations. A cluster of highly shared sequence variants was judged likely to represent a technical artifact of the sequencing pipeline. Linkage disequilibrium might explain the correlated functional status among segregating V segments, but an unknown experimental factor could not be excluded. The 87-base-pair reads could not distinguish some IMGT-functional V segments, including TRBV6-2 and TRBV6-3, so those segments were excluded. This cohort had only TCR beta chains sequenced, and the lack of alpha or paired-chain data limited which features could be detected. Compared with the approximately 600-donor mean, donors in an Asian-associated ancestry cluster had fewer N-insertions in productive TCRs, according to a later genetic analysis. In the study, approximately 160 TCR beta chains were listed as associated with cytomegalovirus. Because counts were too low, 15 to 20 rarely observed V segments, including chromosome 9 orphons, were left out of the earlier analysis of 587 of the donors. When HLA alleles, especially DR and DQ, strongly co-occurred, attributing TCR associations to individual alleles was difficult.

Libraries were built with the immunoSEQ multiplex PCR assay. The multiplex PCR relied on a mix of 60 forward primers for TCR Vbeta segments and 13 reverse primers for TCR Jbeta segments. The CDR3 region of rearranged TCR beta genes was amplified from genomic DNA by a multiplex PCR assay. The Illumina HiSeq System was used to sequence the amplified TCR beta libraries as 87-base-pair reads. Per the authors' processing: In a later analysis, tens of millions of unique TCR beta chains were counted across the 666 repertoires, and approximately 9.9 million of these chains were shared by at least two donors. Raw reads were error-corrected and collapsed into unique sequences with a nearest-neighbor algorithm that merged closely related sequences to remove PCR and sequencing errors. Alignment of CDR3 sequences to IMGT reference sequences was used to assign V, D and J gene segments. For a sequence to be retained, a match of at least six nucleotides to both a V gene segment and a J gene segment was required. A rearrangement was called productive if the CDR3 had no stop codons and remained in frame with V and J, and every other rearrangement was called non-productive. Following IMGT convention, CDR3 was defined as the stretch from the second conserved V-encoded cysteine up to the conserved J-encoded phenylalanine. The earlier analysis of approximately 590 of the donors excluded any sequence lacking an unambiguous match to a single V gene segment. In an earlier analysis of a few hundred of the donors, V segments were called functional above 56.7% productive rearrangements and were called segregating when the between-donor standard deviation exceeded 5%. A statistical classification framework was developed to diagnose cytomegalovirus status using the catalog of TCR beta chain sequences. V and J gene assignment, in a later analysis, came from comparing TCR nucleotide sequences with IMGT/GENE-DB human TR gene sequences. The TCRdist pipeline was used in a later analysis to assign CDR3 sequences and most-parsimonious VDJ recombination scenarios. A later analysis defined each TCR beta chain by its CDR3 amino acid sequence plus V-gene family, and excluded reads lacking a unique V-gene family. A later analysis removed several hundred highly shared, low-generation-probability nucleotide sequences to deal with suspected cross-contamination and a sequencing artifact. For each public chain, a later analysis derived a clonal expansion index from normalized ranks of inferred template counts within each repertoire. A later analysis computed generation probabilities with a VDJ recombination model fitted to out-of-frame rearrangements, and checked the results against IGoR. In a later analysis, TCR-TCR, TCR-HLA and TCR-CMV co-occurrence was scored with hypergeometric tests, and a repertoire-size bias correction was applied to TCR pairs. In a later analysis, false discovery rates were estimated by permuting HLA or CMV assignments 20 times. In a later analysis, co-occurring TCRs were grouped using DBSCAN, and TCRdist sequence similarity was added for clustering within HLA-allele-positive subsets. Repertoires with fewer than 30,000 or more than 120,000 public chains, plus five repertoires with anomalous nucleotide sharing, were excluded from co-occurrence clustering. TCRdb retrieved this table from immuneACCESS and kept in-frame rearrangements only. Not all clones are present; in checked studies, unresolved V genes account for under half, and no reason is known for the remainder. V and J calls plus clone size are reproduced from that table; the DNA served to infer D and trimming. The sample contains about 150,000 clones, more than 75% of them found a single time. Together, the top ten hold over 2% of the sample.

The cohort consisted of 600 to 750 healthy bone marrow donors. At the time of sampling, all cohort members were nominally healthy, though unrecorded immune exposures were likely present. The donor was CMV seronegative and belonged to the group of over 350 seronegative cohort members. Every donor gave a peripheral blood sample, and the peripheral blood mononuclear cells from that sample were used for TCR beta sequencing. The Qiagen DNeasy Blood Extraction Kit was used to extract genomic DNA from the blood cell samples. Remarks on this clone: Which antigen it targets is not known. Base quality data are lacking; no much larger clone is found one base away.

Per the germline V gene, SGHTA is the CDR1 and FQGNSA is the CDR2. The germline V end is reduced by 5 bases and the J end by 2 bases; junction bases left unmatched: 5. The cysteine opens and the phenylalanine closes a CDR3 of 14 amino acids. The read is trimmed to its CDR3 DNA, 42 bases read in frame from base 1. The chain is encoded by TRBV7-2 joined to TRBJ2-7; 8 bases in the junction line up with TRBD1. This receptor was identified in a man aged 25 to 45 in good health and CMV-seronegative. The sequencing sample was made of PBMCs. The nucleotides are TGTGCCAGCAGCCCCGGGACAGGAACCTACGAGCAGTACTTC. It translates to CASSPGTGTYEQYF.